This TCR beta chain appears in the sequencing data of a study of blood T cell repertoires in COVID-19. Study details: Collection of acute and convalescent COVID-19 samples took place in the United States, Italy and Spain. The analysed material was cDNA or gDNA that came from T cells, B-cell-depleted T cells, or PBMCs.

V gave up 3 bases and J gave up 5 bases, with 16 bases separating them. The CDR3 extends over 15 amino acids. Germline V gene sequence: CDR1 KGHSH, CDR2 LQKENI. Per the study methods: How many nucleated cells were present was estimated from reference gene primer amplification. Profiling relied on immunoSEQ multiplex PCR, and the TCRdb table lists in-frame clones only, not all of them. The D gene and trimming were derived from the DNA, and the V and J assignments and clone size from that table. The repertoire holds some 190,000 clones, with approximately 85% as singletons. The receptor's source is a woman aged 55-69 years with acute or convalescent COVID-19. The chain recombines TRBV18 with TRBJ1-1; the D is unclear. Material: peripheral blood. Here the CDR3 reads CASSPASGRWTEAFF. CDR3 coding DNA: TGTGCCAGCTCACCTGCATCTGGGCGTTGGACTGAAGCTTTCTTT.